This is a list of T cell receptor beta chains from one sample in a study of shared clonotypes between healthy human individuals. Sequencing was performed with immunoSEQ multiplex PCR; in TCRdb, only in-frame clones are kept and a portion is missing. Of millions of clones listed, less than 95% are singletons. The sequenced material came from naive CD8+ T cells sorted from blood. Receptors were obtained from a young man in good health. CDR3s include the opening cysteine and the closing phenylalanine or tryptophan. A D gene is named only where the DNA matches it firmly. Clone size is given for some rows only: seen once, a few or many times, or a class if the clone is expanded.

TRBJ2-2 | - | TRBV7-9 | - | 15 | TGTGCCAGCAGCTTAGGGTTGGTGGGCACCGGGGAGCTGTTTTTT | CASSLGLVGTGELFF
TRBJ1-2 | - | TRBV7-8 | - | 15 | TGTGCCAGCAGCACCAGGGGCAGGGGTTACTATGGCTACACCTTC | CASSTRGRGYYGYTF
TRBJ2-1 | - | TRBV7-7 | - | 14 | TGTGCTAGCAGCCCGGGACTTGGGTACAATGAGCAGTTCTTC | CASSPGLGYNEQFF
TRBJ2-5 | - | TRBV7-3 | - | 15 | TGTGCCAGCAGCCTGTCCCCGGGGACGGAGGAGACCCAGTACTTC | CASSLSPGTEETQYF
TRBJ1-4 | - | TRBV28 | - | 16 | TGTGCCAGCAGTTTATTATCGGAGGGGACTAATGAAAAACTGTTTTTT | CASSLLSEGTNEKLFF
TRBJ2-5 | - | TRBV28 | - | 16 | TGTGCCAGCAGTTTAAATTGGCGGGGGCCGGGGGAGACCCAGTACTTC | CASSLNWRGPGETQYF
TRBJ1-5 | TRBD1 | TRBV6-5 | - | 15 | TGTGCCAGCAGTCTTACAGGGGAGGGCAATCAGCCCCAGCATTTT | CASSLTGEGNQPQHF
TRBJ2-7 | TRBD1 | TRBV19 | - | 14 | TGTGCCAGTAGTTCAGGGCAGGGGGCCTACGAGCAGTACTTC | CASSSGQGAYEQYF
TRBJ2-1 | TRBD2 | TRBV9 | - | 16 | TGTGCCAGCAGCCCTCGGGCTAGCGGGGCATACAATGAGCAGTTCTTC | CASSPRASGAYNEQFF
TRBJ2-3 | TRBD2 | TRBV11-2 | - | 16 | TGTGCCAGCAGCTCCTTAGCGGGAGGGCCAACCGATACGCAGTATTTT | CASSSLAGGPTDTQYF
TRBJ2-1 | TRBD1 | TRBV4-1 | - | 16 | TGCGCCAGCAGCCACCGGGACAGGGGTCGCTACAATGAGCAGTTCTTC | CASSHRDRGRYNEQFF
TRBJ1-2 | - | TRBV14 | once | 13 | TGTGCCAGCAGCCAAGCTCTTATGGGCGGCTACACCTTC | CASSQALMGGYTF
TRBJ2-1 | TRBD2 | TRBV30 | - | 15 | TGTGCCTGGAGTGTTCCTAGCGGGATTCGGGGTGAGCAGTTCTTC | CAWSVPSGIRGEQFF
TRBJ2-1 | - | TRBV10-2 | - | 11 | TGCGCCAGCAGTTGGTCGGATGAGCAGTTCTTC | CASSWSDEQFF
TRBJ2-1 | - | TRBV7-8 | - | 16 | TGTGCCAGCAGCCCCTCAAAAAATGAGGGACTCAATGAGCAGTTCTTC | CASSPSKNEGLNEQFF
TRBJ1-1 | - | TRBV5-6 | - | 13 | TGTGCCAGCAGCCCCGGGGGGTCCACTGAAGCTTTCTTT | CASSPGGSTEAFF
TRBJ1-2 | TRBD1 | TRBV30 | - | 16 | TGTGCCTGCCCCGACGCCACAGGGGGCTCATCCTATGGCTACACCTTC | CACPDATGGSSYGYTF
TRBJ2-5 | TRBD2 | TRBV7-8 | - | 16 | TGTGCCAGCAGCTTACTAGCGGGGGCGCTCGAAGAGACCCAGTACTTC | CASSLLAGALEETQYF
TRBJ2-7 | - | TRBV5-5 | - | 13 | TGTGCCAGCAGCTTGGTACAGTCCTACGAGCAGTACTTC | CASSLVQSYEQYF
TRBJ2-5 | - | TRBV6-1 | - | 13 | TGTGCCAGCAGCGGACCAAATCAAGAGACCCAGTACTTC | CASSGPNQETQYF